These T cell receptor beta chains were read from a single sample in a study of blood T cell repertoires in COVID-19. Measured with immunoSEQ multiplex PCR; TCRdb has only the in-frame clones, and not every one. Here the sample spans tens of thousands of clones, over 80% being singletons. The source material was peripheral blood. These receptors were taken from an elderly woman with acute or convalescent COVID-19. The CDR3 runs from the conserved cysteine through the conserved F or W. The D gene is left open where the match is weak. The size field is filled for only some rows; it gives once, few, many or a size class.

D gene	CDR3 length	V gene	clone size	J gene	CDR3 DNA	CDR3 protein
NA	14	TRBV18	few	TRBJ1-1	TGTGCCAGCTCACCGTCGGCAGGGGACACTGAAGCTTTCTTT	CASSPSAGDTEAFF
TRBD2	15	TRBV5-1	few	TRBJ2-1	TGCGCCAGCAGCAGGGGGACTAGCGGGGGATCTGAGCAGTTCTTC	CASSRGTSGGSEQFF
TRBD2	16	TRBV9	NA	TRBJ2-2	TGTGCCAGCAGCCCCGGGGGGTCCGGGAGCACCGGGGAGCTGTTTTTT	CASSPGGSGSTGELFF
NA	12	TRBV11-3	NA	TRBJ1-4	TGTGCCAGCAGCGCCCCGGGTGGGACTCATCGATTT	CASSAPGGTHRF
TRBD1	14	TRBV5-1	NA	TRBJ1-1	TGCGCCAGCAGCTTGGGTCAGGGGGGCACTGAAGCTTTCTTT	CASSLGQGGTEAFF
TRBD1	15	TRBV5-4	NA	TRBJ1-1	TGTGCCAGCAGCTTGGCGGTGGACAGGGATACTGAAGCTTTCTTT	CASSLAVDRDTEAFF
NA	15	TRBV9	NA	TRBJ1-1	TGTGCCAGCAGCGTAGAGGCGGAACCGGACACTGAAGCTTTCTTT	CASSVEAEPDTEAFF
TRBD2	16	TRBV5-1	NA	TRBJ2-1	TGCGCCAGCAGCTCCCTAGCGGGGGGGAGATACAATGAGCAGTTCTTC	CASSSLAGGRYNEQFF
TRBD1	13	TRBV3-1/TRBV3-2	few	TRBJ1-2	TGTGCCAGCACCAAGACAGGGGGCAATGGCTACACCTTC	CASTKTGGNGYTF
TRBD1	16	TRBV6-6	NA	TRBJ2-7	TGTGCCATCGCCTCGAGCGGGACAGGGGATTTGGGGGAGCAGTACTTC	CAIASSGTGDLGEQYF
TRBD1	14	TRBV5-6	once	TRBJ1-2	TGTGCCAGCAGCTGGACAGGGGAGGGCTATGGCTACACCTTC	CASSWTGEGYGYTF
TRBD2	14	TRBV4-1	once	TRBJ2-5	TGCGCCAGCAGCCAACCCGGGACTACCTCGTCTTCATACTTC	CASSQPGTTSSSYF
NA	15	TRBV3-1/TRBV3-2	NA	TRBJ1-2	TGTGCCAGCAGCCAAGAGCCGGGACTTACGATTGGCTACACCTTC	CASSQEPGLTIGYTF
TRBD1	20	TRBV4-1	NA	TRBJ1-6	TGCGCCAGCAGCCAAGACACGATACAACAGGGGGCCTCCTATAATTCACCCCTCCACTTT	CASSQDTIQQGASYNSPLHF
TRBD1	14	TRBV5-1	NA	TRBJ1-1	TGCGCCAGCAGCTGGGGACAGAGTAACACTGAAGCTTTCTTT	CASSWGQSNTEAFF
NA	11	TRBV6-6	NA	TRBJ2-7	TGTGCCAGCAGTCATACCTACGAGCAGTACTTC	CASSHTYEQYF
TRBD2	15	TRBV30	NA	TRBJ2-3	TGTGCCTGGAGTGGGGAGGGTGCTAGCACAGATACGCAGTATTTT	CAWSGEGASTDTQYF